These 4 T cell receptor beta chains were all obtained from the same sample, sequenced in a study of spatial heterogeneity in lung cancer. TCRdb reprocessed the 5' RACE reads with MiXCR, giving one entry per CDR3 protein. The sample yields about 23,000 distinct CDR3 sequences, 4.7% seen once. Stated time point: sample taken at primary tumor resection. Whole RNA obtained from tumor, nontumor lung or frozen PBMC underwent sequencing without sorting. Sequences were derived from PBMCs, sampled at surgery. The origin of the receptors is a male donor with early-stage non-small cell lung cancer.

This clonotype has ten or more counts. V is TRBV6-5 and J is TRBJ2-7, with a weak D call TRBD1 (8 bases). This CDR3 has 16 amino acids. Between the trimmed V and J ends, which lost 8 bases and 5 bases, there was a span of 25 bases. Looked up from germline, CDR1 is MNHEY and CDR2 is SVGAGI. The CDR3 DNA reads TGTGCCAGCCGACGATTTTATTGGACAGGGACTAACGAGCAGTACTTC. Protein: CASRRFYWTGTNEQYF.

This clonotype has at least ten counts. This chain links TRBV19 with TRBJ2-5, with D possibly TRBD2 on 5 matching bases. Germline V CDR1 and CDR2: LNHDA, SQIVND (reference sequence). The CDR3 extends over 13 amino acids. Trimming pared 5 bases from V and 1 base from J, leaving 8 bases between. CDR3 in amino acids: CASSEGAQETQYF. The CDR3 DNA reads TGTGCCAGTAGTGAGGGAGCCCAAGAGACCCAGTACTTC.

This clonotype has just one count. A read error may explain this, as a much larger clone is one base away. The CDR3 DNA reads TGCGCCAGCAGCTTGTTCGGGGTCATGAACACTGAAGCTCTCTTT. Translation: CASSLFGVMNTEALF. This chain uses TRBV5-1 with TRBJ1-1; D is unclear. The CDR3 consists of 15 residues. From germline, CDR1 is SGHRS and CDR2 YFSETQ.

There are many counts of this clonotype. The V gene is TRBV12-3 or TRBV12-4, the J gene TRBJ1-1; possible D gene TRBD1, 6 bases. The CDR3 runs 14 residues. Trimming took 2 bases from V and 1 from J, leaving 8 bases between them. The CDR3 loop is CASSLQGPNTEAFF. The CDR3 DNA is TGTGCCAGCAGTTTACAGGGGCCGAACACTGAAGCTTTCTTT.